This is a list of T cell receptor beta chains from one sample in a study of vaccination and CD4 T cells after COVID-19. TCRdb reprocessed the PCR reads with MiXCR, giving one entry per CDR3 protein. The sample contains about 19,000 distinct CDR3 sequences, 55% to 70% of which appear only once. Antigens for these TCRs are unknown. The sequencing used CD4+ T cells from blood, cultured in vitro, collected after SARS-CoV-2 vaccination. Source of these receptors: a human donor who had recovered from COVID-19. Both conserved end residues are part of each CDR3. The order of the fields is CDR3 DNA, CDR3 protein, clone size, D gene, CDR3 length, V gene, J gene. The D gene is left open where the match is weak. Clone size appears in some rows only: once, few, many, or a class for an expanded clone.

TGTGCCATCAGTGACAGGGGGCGCGACACTGAAGCTTTCTTT,CAISDRGRDTEAFF,NA,TRBD1,14,TRBV10-3,TRBJ1-1
TGTGCCAGCAGGAGCCGACAGGGAACTGATGGCTACACCTTC,CASRSRQGTDGYTF,few,TRBD1,14,TRBV7-2,TRBJ1-2
TGTGCCAGTTCTGCACGAAACCTCGGACGTATGACTGAAGCTTTCTTT,CASSARNLGRMTEAFF,NA,NA,16,TRBV19,TRBJ1-1
TGCAGTGCTAGAGTCCGGACAGGATTGAACACTGAAGCTTTCTTT,CSARVRTGLNTEAFF,NA,TRBD1,15,TRBV20-1,TRBJ1-1
TGTGCCAGCAGCTTAGTTAGGGGCTCAGGCTATGGCTACACCTTC,CASSLVRGSGYGYTF,NA,NA,15,TRBV7-2,TRBJ1-2
TGTGCCTGGTCTATTTGGGGGGCCGGGCAGCCCCAGCATTTT,CAWSIWGAGQPQHF,NA,NA,14,TRBV30,TRBJ1-5
TGTGCCAGCAGTCTAGCGGGGGACCTCTTGGGCAATGAGCAGTTCTTC,CASSLAGDLLGNEQFF,NA,TRBD2,16,TRBV6-1,TRBJ2-1
TGTGCCAGCAATTTGCGGGGGGAGATAGATACGCAGTATTTT,CASNLRGEIDTQYF,NA,TRBD2,14,TRBV5-5,TRBJ2-3
TGTGCCAGCAGTTTATATGGGACAGGGTCCCACACTGAAGCTTTCTTT,CASSLYGTGSHTEAFF,few,TRBD1,16,TRBV27,TRBJ1-1
TGTGCCATCAGTGACCCAACAGGGGGAGCGGACTACGAGCAGTACTTC,CAISDPTGGADYEQYF,NA,TRBD1,16,TRBV6-1,TRBJ2-7
TGTGCCAGCACCGACCCCGGGACAACACACTATGGCTACACCTTC,CASTDPGTTHYGYTF,NA,NA,15,TRBV6-2/TRBV6-3,TRBJ1-2
TGTGCCAGCACCGTTGGACTGCTCAGCAATCAGCCCCAGCATTTT,CASTVGLLSNQPQHF,NA,NA,15,TRBV28,TRBJ1-5
TGTGCCAGCACCTTTGGACTAGCCTACGAGCAGTACTTC,CASTFGLAYEQYF,NA,TRBD2,13,TRBV6-2/TRBV6-3,TRBJ2-7
TGTGCCAGCAGCTTGGGTACCAGCACAGATACGCAGTATTTT,CASSLGTSTDTQYF,NA,NA,14,TRBV5-6,TRBJ2-3
TGTGCCAGCAGCTTGGGGACAGGGTCGGCGGAGACCCAGTACTTC,CASSLGTGSAETQYF,NA,TRBD1,15,TRBV5-6,TRBJ2-5
TGTGCCAGCAGCCCAGGGACAGGGGGCACTGAAGCTTTCTTT,CASSPGTGGTEAFF,few,TRBD1,14,TRBV7-9,TRBJ1-1
TGTGCCAGCAGAGGGGTCACAGGGGGGAATTCACCCCTCCACTTT,CASRGVTGGNSPLHF,few,TRBD1,15,TRBV2,TRBJ1-6
TGTGCCAGCAGCGGGACAGGGGGTGATGGCTACACCTTC,CASSGTGGDGYTF,few,TRBD1,13,TRBV2,TRBJ1-2
TGTGCCAGCAGCTTAGGGAACGGGCCAGGGGCTGAAGCTTTCTTT,CASSLGNGPGAEAFF,NA,NA,15,TRBV7-9,TRBJ1-1
TGTGCCAGTAGTCCCCAAACCAATCAGCCCCAGCATTTT,CASSPQTNQPQHF,few,NA,13,TRBV19,TRBJ1-5
TGTGCCAGCAGTACAGGGGGCGGATCCACTGAAGCTTTCTTT,CASSTGGGSTEAFF,medium-sized,TRBD1,14,TRBV2,TRBJ1-1
TGCGCCAGCAAGGACAGGGTTATCACAGATACGCAGTATTTT,CASKDRVITDTQYF,NA,TRBD1,14,TRBV10-2,TRBJ2-3
TGTGCCAGCAGTGTTGACGTGAACACTGAAGCTTTCTTT,CASSVDVNTEAFF,NA,NA,13,TRBV2,TRBJ1-1
TGTGCCAGTAGTATCAGTAGCAATCAGCCCCCGCATTTT,CASSISSNQPPHF,NA,NA,13,TRBV19,TRBJ1-5